These 8 T cell receptor beta chains originate from one sample sequenced in a study of T cells in Graves' hyperthyroidism and ophthalmopathy. Researchers amplified the TCR beta CDR3 regions from RNA transcripts. First-round RT-PCR with HTBI primers amplified the TCR CDR3 region. TCRdb recomputed calls from the multiplex PCR reads with MiXCR, one row per CDR3 protein. Of roughly 650,000 distinct CDR3 sequences detected, approximately 15% appear once; the ten largest clones hold less than 3.5%. Sequenced: blood. These receptors originate from a woman in her forties with Graves' ophthalmopathy.

This clonotype turned up a few times. The genes are TRBV6-1 and TRBJ2-6; 7 bases align to TRBD2. Trimming removed 5 bases from V and 2 bases from J; junction bases left unmatched: 3. CDR1 is MNHNS and CDR2 is SASEGT in the germline V gene. The CDR3 runs to 15 residues. CDR3 nucleotide sequence: TGTGCCAGCAGTCAAGGGAGGGCTGGGGCCAACGTCCTGACTTTC. It encodes CASSQGRAGANVLTF.

The chain carries TRBV28 and TRBJ2-7; the D call may be TRBD1 or TRBD2 (7 bases each). The germline V gene encodes CDR1 MDHEN and CDR2 SYDVKM. The CDR3 totals 15 residues. With 6 bases removed from V and 3 bases from J, the gap between germline ends came to 18 bases. CDR3 sequence (DNA): TGTGCCAGCAGACAATACAGGGGAGGGGTCTACGAGCAGTACTTC. This gives the protein CASRQYRGGVYEQYF.

The chain couples TRBV7-9 to TRBJ2-4; D is possibly TRBD2 (6 bases). The CDR3 sequence is 14 residues long. V was cut by 5 bases and J by 7 bases, with 15 bases left in between. In germline, CDR1 is SEHNR, CDR2 FQNEAQ (reference sequence). The CDR3 DNA reads as TGTGCCAGCAGCCCTCGGGAGTCCGGGAACATTCAGTACTTC. As protein: CASSPRESGNIQYF.

This clonotype showed up many times. The chain joins TRBV2 to TRBJ2-6; the D is unclear. Trimming stripped 3 bases from V and 0 bases from J, with 6 bases between. Germline V CDR1 and CDR2: SNHLY, FYNNEI. CDR3 length: 15 residues. The CDR3 DNA reads as TGTGCCAGCAGTGAGACCCGCTCTGGGGCCAACGTCCTGACTTTC. It encodes CASSETRSGANVLTF.

This clonotype appeared many times. V gene TRBV11-2 combines with J gene TRBJ2-6, with TRBD2 matching 9 bases. CDR3 size: 20 residues. V lost 5 bases to trimming and J lost 0 bases; unmatched junction nucleotides: 14. CDR1 and CDR2 (germline): SGHAT, FQNNGV. CDR3 sequence: CASSLTVGRGRASGANVLTF. The CDR3 DNA reads as TGTGCCAGCAGCCTAACGGTTGGGCGCGGGAGGGCCTCTGGGGCCAACGTCCTGACTTTC.

The sample holds many counts of this clonotype. CDR3 residues: CSASGREGSYNEQFF. CDR3 nucleotides: TGCAGTGCTAGTGGGCGGGAGGGATCATACAATGAGCAGTTCTTC. The V call is TRBV20-1, the J call TRBJ2-1; 9 bases fit TRBD2. The V segment lost 3 bases and the J segment 4 bases; nucleotides outside the gene matches: 7. Germline V lookup: CDR1 DFQATT, CDR2 SNEGSKA (reference sequence). The CDR3 runs to 15 residues.

This clonotype was observed many times. This chain uses TRBV7-6 with TRBJ2-5; D might be TRBD1 (9 bases). Trimming left V 5 bases short and J 5 bases short, with 24 bases between. The CDR3 is 17 amino acids. Germline V gene lookup returns CDR1 SGHVS and CDR2 FNYEAQ. This CDR3 is CASSATPGQGGGETQYF. CDR3 sequence (DNA): TGTGCCAGCAGCGCAACCCCGGGACAGGGCGGGGGGGAGACCCAGTACTTC.

This clonotype was detected only a few times. V and J are TRBV16 and TRBJ1-4; weak D call: TRBD1 (5 bases). The V gene lost 4 bases and the J gene lost 5 bases, with 17 bases spanning the gap. Germline CDR1 reads KGHSY; CDR2 reads FQNENV. CDR3 length: 16 amino acids. The CDR3 protein is CASSLYRGSANEKLFF. CDR3 sequence (DNA): TGTGCCAGCAGCCTTTACCGGGGGTCGGCCAATGAAAAACTGTTTTTT. Based on the CDR3 plus reference TRBV16 and TRBJ1-4, the full variable domain is GEEVAQTPKHLVRGEGQKAKLYCAPIKGHSYVFWYQQVLKNEFKFLISFQNENVFDETGMPKERFSAKCLPNSPCSLEIQATKLEDSAVYFCASSLYRGSANEKLFFGSGTQLSVL.